This T cell receptor beta chain was documented in a study of cytotoxic CD8 clonotypes in ibrutinib-treated CLL (TCRdb year 2021). Study-wide context: In this cohort, 15 patients were treatment-naive and ten to eleven were relapsed/refractory, while approximately 18 had unmutated IGHV. Responses were partial in roughly 24 patients and complete in 2; after median approximately 69 months follow-up, roughly 15 stayed in remission and some twelve progressed. Response samples were taken after a median of 12 months on treatment, ranging from about 6 to 36 months. On average, each sample had roughly 250,000 productive templates and approximately 89,000 productive rearrangements. Longitudinal samples were available for about 30% of the 86 trial participants. Cryopreserved peripheral blood mononuclear cells were obtained prior to treatment, at the time of response, and at either disease progression or sustained remission. Results the study describes overall, beyond this receptor: Sampling times were not matched between patients in sustained remission and patients whose disease was progressing, and lymph node repertoires were not examined. An increase in clonality was observed at ibrutinib response, with clonality remaining stable during sustained remission and falling back toward baseline at progression. Public clonotypes were rare and either shrank or stayed stable during treatment, and the rise in clonality at ibrutinib response reflected expansion of private clonotypes. Baseline clonality exceeded that of age-matched healthy donors and correlated strongly with circulating CD8+ T-cell counts.

From a lookup of the germline V gene (reference sequence), CDR1 and CDR2 are MNHNY and SVGAGI. V is clipped by 5 bases and J by 10 bases, and the sequence between their germline boundaries is 15 bases long. The cysteine opens and the phenylalanine closes a CDR3 of 13 amino acids. Of the read, only the CDR3 DNA is kept; its 39 bases are in frame from base 1. For this clone: Its antigen is not yet known. Base qualities were left out, and no much larger clone turns up one base away.

For TCR beta library preparation, roughly 2 micrograms of genomic DNA were isolated from cryopreserved PBMCs. Longitudinal blood samples from CLL patients receiving ibrutinib monotherapy were subjected to high-throughput TCR beta sequencing. The patients were enrolled in a single-center, open-label phase 2 trial of ibrutinib monotherapy. On a MiSeq, deep resolution sequencing aimed for a depth between 1 in 1 million and 1 in 200,000 T cells, with each clonotype covered roughly 10x on average. The immunoSEQ hsTCRB Kit was used to generate TCR beta libraries. In the source study's methods: ImmunoSEQ Data Assistant and ImmunoSEQ Analyzer were used for data analysis, and V, D and J genes were assigned according to IMGT definitions. Clonality, which ranges from 0 to 1, was calculated as one minus the normalized Shannon entropy of productive rearrangement frequencies. Only overrepresented clonotypes making up at least 0.05% of each patient's repertoire were included in the public clonotype analysis. About a dozen age-matched healthy donor repertoires from immuneACCESS were used as controls for clonality. This immuneACCESS table, as held by TCRdb, lists in-frame sequences with V and J called but not all clones. Of the missing ones, under half trace to an unresolved V gene in checked studies; the others have no known cause. That table gives V, J and clone size, and the DNA gave D and trimming. The sample table shows hundreds of thousands of clones, and around four fifths are seen once. 6.7% of the sample is held by the ten biggest clonotypes.

The sequenced sample was PBMCs, obtained before ibrutinib treatment. The sequence links TRBV6-6 to TRBJ1-5; no confident D gene assignment can be made. This sequence originates from a human donor with chronic lymphocytic leukemia. At the DNA level, the sequence is TGTGCCAGCAGTACGACCCCTCCGCATCCCCAGCATTTT. Its coded protein is CASSTTPPHPQHF.